This T cell receptor beta chain was documented in a study of T cell changes during pregnancy in multiple sclerosis. Germline V gene sequence: CDR1 MNHNS, CDR2 SASEGT. With V trimmed by 6 bases and J by 6 bases, 2 bases remained unmatched. The CDR3 is 13 residues long. Sequencing was performed with immunoSEQ multiplex PCR; in TCRdb, only in-frame clones are kept and a portion is missing. The table records 52,000 or so clones, around 90% of them present only once. The starting material was CD4+ T cells from peripheral blood mononuclear cells, obtained in the second trimester of pregnancy. This clonotype originated in a female donor with multiple sclerosis, enrolled in a pregnancy study. The chain links TRBV6-1 to TRBJ1-5; TRBD1 agrees at 10 bases. The CDR3 sequence is CASRGDRGQPQHF. For the CDR3, the DNA is TGTGCCAGCAGAGGGGACAGGGGTCAGCCCCAGCATTTT.